These 22 T cell receptor beta chains were sequenced from one sample in a study of cytomegalovirus exposure and HLA in healthy donors. The study ran its PCR with 60 Vbeta and 13 Jbeta primers. Method: immunoSEQ multiplex PCR; TCRdb's copy keeps in-frame clones and lacks some. The sample lists approximately 190,000 clones; about 13% were seen once. Sequenced: PBMCs. The receptor source for this set is a man aged 50 or older in good health and CMV-seropositive.

This rearrangement joins TRBV5-1 to TRBJ2-2, with D uncertain. CDR1 and CDR2 from the germline V gene are SGHRS and YFSETQ. V dropped 0 bases and J dropped 5 bases, with 14 bases sitting between them. The CDR3 extends over 16 amino acids. CDR3 bases: TGCGCCAGCAGCTTGGCCTTACCCTCGAGGACCGGGGAGCTGTTTTTT. This translates into CASSLALPSRTGELFF.

There are a few counts of this clone. This chain links TRBV7-2 with TRBJ1-1; D ambiguous. The CDR3 has 12 amino acids. From germline, CDR1 is SGHTA and CDR2 FQGNSA. Deletions cut 1 base from V and 10 bases from J, with 10 bases between. CDR3 amino acids: CASSLVLPGAFF. CDR3 coding DNA: TGTGCCAGCAGCTTAGTGTTGCCCGGAGCTTTCTTT.

The chain uses TRBV10-3 and TRBJ1-1; D is perhaps TRBD1 (5 bases). The CDR3 sequence is 13 residues long. Between the trimmed V and J ends, which lost 4 bases and 3 bases, there was a span of 9 bases. Germline CDR1 is ENHRY and CDR2 is SYGVKD. The CDR3 sequence is CAISGREDTEAFF. The CDR3 nucleotides are TGTGCCATCAGTGGCAGGGAGGACACTGAAGCTTTCTTT.

The sample holds a few counts of this clone. This chain connects TRBV9 to TRBJ2-1; D may be TRBD1 (6 bases). The CDR3 runs to 16 residues. V shed 0 bases and J shed 5 bases, with 15 bases lying between them. In germline, CDR1 is SGDLS, CDR2 YYNGEE. The DNA for the CDR3 is TGTGCCAGCAGCGTAGCTTTGGGGGACACGGACAATGAGCAGTTCTTC. It yields the protein CASSVALGDTDNEQFF.

This clone was detected a few times. CDR3 sequence: CASSLMGTSGTGELFF. The CDR3 nucleotides read TGTGCCAGCAGCTTAATGGGGACTAGCGGGACCGGGGAGCTGTTTTTT. The chain joins TRBV7-6 to TRBJ2-2; 12 positions agree with TRBD2. Germline lookup yields CDR1 SGHVS and CDR2 FNYEAQ. CDR3 length: 16 residues. Germline trimming cut 2 bases from V and 5 bases from J; bases unmatched to any gene: 3.

The chain combines TRBV11-2 with TRBJ2-7; 9 bases match TRBD1. V was clipped by 5 bases and J by 4 bases; unmatched bases: 6. CDR1 and CDR2 from the germline V gene are SGHAT and FQNNGV. CDR3 length: 14 residues. The CDR3, as DNA: TGTGCCAGCAGCGAACAGGGGGCACCTTACGAGCAGTACGTC. This encodes CASSEQGAPYEQYV.

This clone was seen a handful of times. CDR3 DNA sequence: TGCGCCAGCAGCTCTCCGGGACAGGGAGGTTCACCCCTCCACTTT. Translation: CASSSPGQGGSPLHF. The chain has TRBV5-1 and TRBJ1-6; 9 bases agree with TRBD1. CDR1 is SGHRS, CDR2 YFSETQ, per germline. CDR3 length: 15 amino acids. After removal of 3 bases from V and 9 bases from J, the junction contained 7 bases not matched to a gene.

There are a few counts of this clone. The chain links TRBV11-2 to TRBJ1-4; tentative D call: TRBD1 (6 bases). CDR3 length: 14 amino acids. Germline V CDR1 and CDR2: SGHAT, FQNNGV. Trimming took 1 base from V and 8 from J, leaving 11 bases between them. This chain's CDR3 is CASSLVRGAEKLFF. The CDR3 nucleotides are TGTGCCAGCAGCTTAGTCAGGGGAGCAGAAAAACTGTTTTTT.

In its sample, this clone was seen a few times. CDR3 protein: CASSLERGGATEAFF. CDR3 sequence (DNA): TGTGCCAGCAGCTTAGAAAGGGGAGGGGCCACTGAAGCTTTCTTT. V usage is TRBV7-2 and J usage is TRBJ1-1; tentatively, D is TRBD1 (5 bases). Germline V lookup: CDR1 SGHTA, CDR2 FQGNSA. V gave up 1 base and J gave up 4 bases, with 13 bases separating them. The CDR3 sequence is 15 residues long.

The chain joins TRBV6-1 to TRBJ1-1; 7 bases line up with TRBD1. This CDR3 has 13 residues. Germline V gene sequence: CDR1 MNHNS, CDR2 SASEGT. J gave up 6 bases and V 7 bases, and 8 bases lay outside the gene matches. CDR3 region: CASKDRKGAEAFF. CDR3 nucleotide sequence: TGTGCCAGCAAGGACAGGAAGGGGGCTGAAGCTTTCTTT.

This chain joins TRBV5-1 and TRBJ2-3, with 7 bases aligning to TRBD2. Looked up from germline, CDR1 is SGHRS and CDR2 is YFSETQ. This CDR3 is built from 15 residues. V gave up 4 bases and J gave up 5 bases; unmatched junction bases: 10. CDR3 region: CASSPSGDRVDTQYF. CDR3 coding DNA: TGCGCCAGCAGCCCAAGCGGGGATAGGGTAGATACGCAGTATTTT. Using reference TRBV5-1 and TRBJ2-3 for the parts outside the CDR3, the full variable domain is KAGVTQTPRYLIKTRGQQVTLSCSPISGHRSVSWYQQTPGQGLQFLFEYFSETQRNKGNFPGRFSGRQFSNSRSEMNVSTLELGDSALYLCASSPSGDRVDTQYFGPGTRLTVL.

The V call is TRBV7-9, the J call TRBJ1-4; possible D gene TRBD1, 6 bases. Germline V gene data show CDR1 as SEHNR and CDR2 as FQNEAQ (reference sequence). This CDR3 spans 14 amino acids. The ends were cut back, 5 bases at V and 4 bases at J, with 11 bases in the middle. CDR3 region: CASSQRTVNEKLFF. CDR3 nucleotides: TGTGCCAGCAGCCAGAGGACAGTTAATGAAAAACTGTTTTTT.

The rearrangement joins TRBV5-4 to TRBJ2-5; TRBD2 might be the D (5 bases). There are 14 residues in the CDR3. V shed 4 bases and J shed 5 bases, with 15 bases lying between them. The germline V gene encodes CDR1 SGHNT and CDR2 YYREEE (reference sequence). The CDR3 nucleotides are TGTGCCAGCAGCGACCTAGGGAGTCGGGAGACCCAGTACTTC. It is translated as CASSDLGSRETQYF.

The chain recombines TRBV6-1 with TRBJ1-2; maybe TRBD1 (6 bases). The CDR3 consists of 14 residues. Trimming removed 2 bases at V and 5 bases at J, with 12 bases between. Germline values: CDR1 MNHNS, CDR2 SASEGT. Here the CDR3 reads CASSESGGAYGYTF. Written as DNA, the CDR3 is TGTGCCAGCAGTGAATCGGGGGGCGCGTATGGCTACACCTTC.

The chain employs TRBV10-2 and TRBJ1-2; D unclear. This CDR3 is built from 18 residues. V lost 4 bases to trimming and J lost 0 bases, with 21 bases between them. The germline V gene encodes CDR1 WSHSY and CDR2 SAAADI. For the CDR3, the DNA is TGCGCCAGCAGTGGTACCGGGAGGAGCGCATCGTCTAACTATGGCTACACCTTC. It yields the protein CASSGTGRSASSNYGYTF.

This clone was counted a few times. This chain uses TRBV5-5 with TRBJ2-5; 7 nucleotides line up with TRBD1. This CDR3 contains 15 residues. From germline, CDR1 is SGHKS and CDR2 YYEKEE (reference sequence). With 5 bases clipped from V and 2 bases from J, the junction kept 9 bases outside the gene matches. CDR3 residues: CASSWGQSAQETQYF. CDR3 DNA sequence: TGTGCCAGCAGTTGGGGACAGTCCGCACAAGAGACCCAGTACTTC.

V and J are TRBV13 and TRBJ1-1; TRBD1 matches 7 bases. V lost 5 bases to trimming and J lost 1 base; unmatched junction nucleotides: 10. CDR1 is PRHDT and CDR2 is FYEKMQ in the germline V gene (reference sequence). CDR3 length: 16 amino acids. CDR3 DNA: TGTGCCAGCAGCCCACCAAGGACAGGTAGGAACACTGAAGCTTTCTTT. Translating it yields CASSPPRTGRNTEAFF.

The rearrangement links TRBV5-1 to TRBJ1-1; a possible D gene is TRBD1 (6 bases). The CDR3 is 14 residues long. Per the germline V gene, CDR1 is SGHRS and CDR2 is YFSETQ. V lost 2 bases and J 4 bases, leaving 12 bases between the germline ends. CDR3 in DNA: TGCGCCAGCAGCTTCGGGGGGGCGGCCACTGAAGCTTTCTTT. Its translation is CASSFGGAATEAFF.

This clone was observed a few times. The rearrangement uses TRBV6-5 and TRBJ2-3, with 12 bases lining up with TRBD2. The ends lost 10 bases at V and 1 base at J; junction bases unmatched: 6. The CDR3 extends over 15 amino acids. CDR1 MNHEY and CDR2 SVGAGI come from the germline V gene. CDR3: CATTRLAGGTDTQYF. The CDR3 bases are TGTGCCACCACCCGACTAGCGGGGGGCACAGATACGCAGTATTTT.

This clone occurred a few times. V is TRBV28 and J is TRBJ2-1, with D possibly TRBD2 on 6 matching bases. Germline loops: CDR1 MDHEN, CDR2 SYDVKM. V dropped 6 bases and J dropped 0 bases, with 15 bases sitting between them. The length of the CDR3 is 16 residues. The CDR3 protein is CASRNGGSSSYNEQFF. The CDR3 nucleotides are TGTGCCAGCAGAAACGGGGGTTCCAGCTCCTACAATGAGCAGTTCTTC.

There are a few counts of this clone. The chain has TRBV21-1 and TRBJ1-5; the table names TRBD1, a call not compared with the DNA. TRBV21-1 represents a pseudogene. CDR3 length: 15 residues. CDR3 loop: CASRPRQTINQPQHF. Here the CDR3 DNA reads TGTGCCAGCAGACCCCGACAGACAATAAATCAGCCCCAGCATTTT.

Worth noting for this clone: Its ends do not fully match the called genes, so a read error is possible. The chain employs TRBV29-1 and TRBJ2-1; 7 bases line up with TRBD2. Germline-derived CDR1 and CDR2 are SQVTM and ANQGSEA. This CDR3 contains 12 residues. CDR3 residues: CSVQRDYDEQFF. The CDR3 DNA reads as TGCAGCGTCCAAAGGGACTACGATGAGCAGTTCTTC.